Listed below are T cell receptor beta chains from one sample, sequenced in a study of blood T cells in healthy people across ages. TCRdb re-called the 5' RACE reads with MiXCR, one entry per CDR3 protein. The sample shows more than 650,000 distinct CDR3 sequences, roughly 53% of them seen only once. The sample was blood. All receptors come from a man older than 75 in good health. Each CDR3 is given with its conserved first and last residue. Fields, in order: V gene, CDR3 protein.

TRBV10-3	CAISPAGGAGAYEQYF
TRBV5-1	CASRITSGSGEQFF
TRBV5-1	CASSLGGRSSSYEQYF
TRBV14	CASSQDSGNEKLFF
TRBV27	CASRLAGVSGANVLTF
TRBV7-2	CASIINVGAFGYTF
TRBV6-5	CASSDSSGRAVTEQFF
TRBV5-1	CASSLQPVSYNEQFF
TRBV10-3	CAIGGRVYNEQFF
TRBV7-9	CASSIPKRGIGPANYGYTF
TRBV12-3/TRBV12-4	CASSLDGGSPYEQYF
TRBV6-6	CASSYSTSGSYEQFF
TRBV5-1	CASSFGSGANYGYTF
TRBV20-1	CSVLDPTSYEQYF
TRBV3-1	CASSRGVEQYF
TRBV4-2	CASSQVIGSNEQFF
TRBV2	CASSDWVGYEQYF
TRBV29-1	CSVACQGLAKNIQYF
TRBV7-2	CASSLRFNTEAFF
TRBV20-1	CSAPLIPGTGSTDTQYF
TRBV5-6	CASSFGGSKHEQYF
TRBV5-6	CASSKLSKFYNEQFF
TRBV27	CAGSPGIAGLETQYF
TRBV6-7	CASSSDSTYEQYF
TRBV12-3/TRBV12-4	CASTRTGAQKTYF
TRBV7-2	CASTVGTSGNNEQFF
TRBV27	CASSLSAGWGYAYF
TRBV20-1	CSARDNWGRGVNIQYF
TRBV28	CASMGFGNQPQHF
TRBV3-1	CASSRGALGGGTKNIQYF
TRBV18	CASSPQDTLQGRENYGYTF
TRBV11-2	CASSSRPEQGGQFF
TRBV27	CASGGTVGEKLFF
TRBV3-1	CASSQGSRVSGANVLTF
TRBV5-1	CASSLEGPSYEQYF
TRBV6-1	CARPFPETGLDPYYEQYF
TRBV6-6	CASRGGSDINTEAFF
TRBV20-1	CSASSGPGSGAHVLTF
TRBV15	CATSRTGAVTGELFF
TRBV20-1	CSVSTVLYQETQYF
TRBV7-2	CASSPIGTGVREQYF
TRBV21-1	CASRPRQAYSYEQYF
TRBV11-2	CASSPLLFTDTQYF
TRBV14	CASSPTGGTGNEQYF
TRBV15	CATSGWTGMNTEAFF
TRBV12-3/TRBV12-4	CASSFPPGPPYEQYF
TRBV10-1	CAIRARDNSPLHF
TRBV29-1	CSVDRADGNYGYTF
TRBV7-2	CASSLNRDSGNTIYF
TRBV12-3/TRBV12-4	CASSFGRANYGYTF
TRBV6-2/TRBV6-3	CASSRAANQPQHF
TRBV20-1	CSASTSDEQYF
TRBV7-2	CASSPARVGTDTQYF
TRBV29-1	CSVRTGLDSPLHF
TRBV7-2	CASSSAKGEQYF